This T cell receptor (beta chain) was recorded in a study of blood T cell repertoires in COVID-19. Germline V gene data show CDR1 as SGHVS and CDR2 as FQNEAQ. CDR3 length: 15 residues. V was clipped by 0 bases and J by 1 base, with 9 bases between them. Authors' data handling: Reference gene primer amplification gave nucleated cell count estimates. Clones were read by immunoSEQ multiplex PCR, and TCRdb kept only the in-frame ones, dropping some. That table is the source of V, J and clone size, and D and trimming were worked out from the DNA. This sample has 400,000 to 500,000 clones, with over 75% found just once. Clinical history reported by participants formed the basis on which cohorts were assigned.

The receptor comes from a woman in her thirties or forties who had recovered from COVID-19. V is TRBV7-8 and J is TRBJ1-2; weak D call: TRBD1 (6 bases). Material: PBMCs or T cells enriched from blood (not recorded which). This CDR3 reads CASSLAVDSNYGYTF. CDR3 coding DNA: TGTGCCAGCAGCTTAGCGGTGGACAGTAACTATGGCTACACCTTC.